This TCR beta chain comes out of a study of T cells in localized non-small cell lung cancer. The study's findings and limits: Those with higher blood T cell density had longer overall survival. There was higher T cell clonality in uninvolved adjacent lung than in tumor, and it was highest there. Only one tumor region was sequenced, so heterogeneity remains possible. For the top 100 tumor clones, a median roughly 53 also appeared in adjacent lung.

V lost 7 bases to trimming and J lost 0 bases, with 26 bases between them. The CDR3 loop spans 19 amino acids. Germline V gene data show CDR1 as LGHNT and CDR2 as FRNRAP. Sequencing was performed with immunoSEQ multiplex PCR; in TCRdb, only in-frame clones are kept and a portion is missing. In the table there are approximately 47,000 clones, about 85% of which are singletons. As concerns this clone: The antigen remains unidentified.

J is TRBJ2-3 and V is TRBV12-5; a weak D match, TRBD1 (6 bases). This clonotype was obtained from a man aged 40-75 years with stage II lung adenocarcinoma. Sample: PBMCs, taken before any cancer treatment. DNA of the CDR3: TGTGCTAGTGTCCTAGCCGGGACAATCGGCCGTCTTAGCACAGATACGCAGTATTTT. Encoded protein: CASVLAGTIGRLSTDTQYF.